What follows is one T cell receptor (beta chain) and its context. Its specificity is not known. The entry originates in a study of post-analysis software for immune sequencing data. Study results and limitations: Compared with controls, patients had more of roughly 5 TRBV segments, including TRBV5-6, TRBV5-1 and TRBV20-1.

Germline values: CDR1 SEHNR, CDR2 FQNEAQ (reference sequence). V lost 4 bases, J lost 6 bases, and 7 bases lay in between. The length of the CDR3 is 12 residues. Sequencing libraries made from TCR beta cDNA carried unique molecular identifiers. TCRdb re-called the PCR reads with MiXCR, one entry per CDR3 protein. The data contain approximately 400,000 distinct CDR3 sequences, roughly 35% of them singletons. This chain uses TRBV7-9 with TRBJ1-5; no firm D call. The sequence came from a girl aged 5 to 17 with multiple sclerosis. Specimen: blood. The CDR3 DNA reads as TGTGCCAGCAGCTGGGAGGCTCAGCCCCAGCATTTT. Protein sequence: CASSWEAQPQHF.